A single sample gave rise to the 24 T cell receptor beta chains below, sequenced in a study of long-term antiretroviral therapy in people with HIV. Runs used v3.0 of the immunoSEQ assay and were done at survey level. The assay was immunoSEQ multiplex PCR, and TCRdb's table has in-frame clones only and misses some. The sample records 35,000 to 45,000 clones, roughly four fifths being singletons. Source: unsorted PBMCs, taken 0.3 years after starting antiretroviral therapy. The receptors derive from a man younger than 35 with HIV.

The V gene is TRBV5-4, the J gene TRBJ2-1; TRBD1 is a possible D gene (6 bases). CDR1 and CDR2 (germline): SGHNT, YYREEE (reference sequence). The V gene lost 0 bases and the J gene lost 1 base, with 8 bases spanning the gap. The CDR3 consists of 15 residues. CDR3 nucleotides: TGTGCCAGCAGCTTGGACAGGGTTTCCTACAATGAGCAGTTCTTC. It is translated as CASSLDRVSYNEQFF.

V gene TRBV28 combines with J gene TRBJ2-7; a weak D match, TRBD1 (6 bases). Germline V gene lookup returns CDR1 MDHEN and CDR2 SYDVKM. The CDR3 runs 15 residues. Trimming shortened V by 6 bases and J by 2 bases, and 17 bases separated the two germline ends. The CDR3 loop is CASRGTGIRAYEQYF. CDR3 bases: TGTGCCAGCAGGGGAACAGGGATTCGGGCCTACGAGCAGTACTTC. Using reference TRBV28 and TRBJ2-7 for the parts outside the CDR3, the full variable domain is DVKVTQSSRYLVKRTGEKVFLECVQDMDHENMFWYRQDPGLGLRLIYFSYDVKMKEKGDIPEGYSVSREKKERFSLILESASTNQTSMYLCASRGTGIRAYEQYFGPGTRLTVT.

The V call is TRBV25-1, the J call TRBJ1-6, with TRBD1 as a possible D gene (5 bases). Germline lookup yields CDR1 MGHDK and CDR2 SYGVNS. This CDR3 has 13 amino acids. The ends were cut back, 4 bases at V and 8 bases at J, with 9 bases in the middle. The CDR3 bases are TGTGCCAGCAGTGCCGGGACTTATTCACCCCTCCACTTT. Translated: CASSAGTYSPLHF.

CDR3 bases: TGTGCCAGCAGCTTAGGCGGCGAGCAGTACTTC. It translates to CASSLGGEQYF. V is TRBV13 and J is TRBJ2-7; D gene unclear. The V gene lost 0 bases and the J gene lost 6 bases, with 3 bases spanning the gap. Germline CDR1 PRHDT, CDR2 FYEKMQ (reference sequence). CDR3 length equals 11 residues.

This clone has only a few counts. DNA for the CDR3: TGTGCCAGCAGCTTGGAAACAGGGAGAGACTATGGCTACACCTTC. This encodes CASSLETGRDYGYTF. This chain uses TRBV5-4 with TRBJ1-2; maybe TRBD1 (6 bases). The V gene lost 0 bases and the J gene lost 3 bases, with 12 bases spanning the gap. This CDR3 region has 15 residues. CDR1 SGHNT and CDR2 YYREEE come from the germline V gene (reference sequence).

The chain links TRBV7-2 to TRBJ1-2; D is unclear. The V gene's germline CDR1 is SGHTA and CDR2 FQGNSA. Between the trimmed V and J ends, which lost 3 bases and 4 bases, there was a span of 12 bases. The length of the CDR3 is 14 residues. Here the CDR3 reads CASSFSLSPYGYTF. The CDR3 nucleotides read TGTGCCAGCAGCTTCTCTTTAAGCCCCTATGGCTACACCTTC.

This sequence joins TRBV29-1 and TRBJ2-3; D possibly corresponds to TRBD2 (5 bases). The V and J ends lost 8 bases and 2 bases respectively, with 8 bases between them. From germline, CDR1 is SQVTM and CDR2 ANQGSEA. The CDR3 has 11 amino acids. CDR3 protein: CSLGDTDTQYF. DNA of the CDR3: TGCAGCCTCGGGGACACAGATACGCAGTATTTT.

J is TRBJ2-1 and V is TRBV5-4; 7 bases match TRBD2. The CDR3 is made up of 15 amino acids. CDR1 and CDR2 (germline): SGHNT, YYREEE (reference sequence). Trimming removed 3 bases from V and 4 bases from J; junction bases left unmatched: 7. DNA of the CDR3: TGTGCCAGCAGCTCAATGCTAGCGGCTTACAATGAGCAGTTCTTC. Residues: CASSSMLAAYNEQFF.

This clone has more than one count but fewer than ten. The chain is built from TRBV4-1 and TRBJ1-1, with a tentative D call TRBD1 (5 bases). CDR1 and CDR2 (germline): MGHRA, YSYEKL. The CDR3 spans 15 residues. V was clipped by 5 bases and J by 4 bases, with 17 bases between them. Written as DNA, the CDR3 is TGCGCCAGCAGCGGAACCTCAGGGAGGGGCACTGAAGCTTTCTTT. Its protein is CASSGTSGRGTEAFF.

CDR3 amino acids: CASSMTPGQGTYEQYF. The CDR3 DNA reads as TGTGCCAGTAGTATGACTCCGGGACAGGGAACCTACGAGCAGTACTTC. J is TRBJ2-7 and V is TRBV19; TRBD1 matches 9 bases. In germline, CDR1 is LNHDA, CDR2 SQIVND (reference sequence). There are 16 residues in the CDR3. V was pared by 3 bases and J by 2 bases, with 8 bases of the junction left unmatched.

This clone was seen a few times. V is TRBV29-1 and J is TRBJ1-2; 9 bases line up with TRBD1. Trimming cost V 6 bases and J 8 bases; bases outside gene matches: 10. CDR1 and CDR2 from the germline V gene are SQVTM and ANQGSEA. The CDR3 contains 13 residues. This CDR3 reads CSVPYLQGAGYTF. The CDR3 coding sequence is TGCAGCGTCCCATACCTACAGGGGGCGGGCTACACCTTC.

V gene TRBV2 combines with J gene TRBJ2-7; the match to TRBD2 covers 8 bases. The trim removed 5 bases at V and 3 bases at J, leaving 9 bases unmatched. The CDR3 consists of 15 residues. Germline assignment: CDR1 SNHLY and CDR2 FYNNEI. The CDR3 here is CASSQIAGKGYEQYF. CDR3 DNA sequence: TGTGCCAGCAGTCAAATAGCGGGAAAAGGCTACGAGCAGTACTTC.

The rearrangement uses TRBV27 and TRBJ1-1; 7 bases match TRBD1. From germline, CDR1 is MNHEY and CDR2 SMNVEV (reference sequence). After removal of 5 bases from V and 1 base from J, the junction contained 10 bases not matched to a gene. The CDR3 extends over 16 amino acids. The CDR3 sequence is CASSTYRGSTNTEAFF. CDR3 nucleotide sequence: TGTGCCAGCAGTACCTACAGGGGATCTACGAACACTGAAGCTTTCTTT.

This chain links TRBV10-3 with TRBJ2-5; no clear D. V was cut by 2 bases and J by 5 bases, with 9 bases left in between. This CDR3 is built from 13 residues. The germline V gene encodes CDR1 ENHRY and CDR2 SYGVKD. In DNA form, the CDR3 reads TGTGCCATCAGTGAGCAGGAGTACGAGACCCAGTACTTC. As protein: CAISEQEYETQYF.

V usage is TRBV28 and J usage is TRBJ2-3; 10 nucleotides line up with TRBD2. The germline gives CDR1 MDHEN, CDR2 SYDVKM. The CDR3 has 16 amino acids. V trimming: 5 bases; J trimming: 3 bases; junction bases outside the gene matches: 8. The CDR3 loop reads CASSPKLAGMTDTQYF. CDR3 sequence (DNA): TGTGCCAGCAGTCCTAAACTAGCGGGAATGACAGATACGCAGTATTTT. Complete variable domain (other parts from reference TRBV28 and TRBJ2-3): DVKVTQSSRYLVKRTGEKVFLECVQDMDHENMFWYRQDPGLGLRLIYFSYDVKMKEKGDIPEGYSVSREKKERFSLILESASTNQTSMYLCASSPKLAGMTDTQYFGPGTRLTVL.

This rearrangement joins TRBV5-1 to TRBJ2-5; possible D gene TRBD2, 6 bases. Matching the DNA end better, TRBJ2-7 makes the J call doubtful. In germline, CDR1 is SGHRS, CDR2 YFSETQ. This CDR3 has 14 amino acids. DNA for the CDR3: TGCGCCAGCAGCTTGGCCGCTGGGGGGTACGAGCAGTACTTC. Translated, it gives CASSLAAGGYEQYF.

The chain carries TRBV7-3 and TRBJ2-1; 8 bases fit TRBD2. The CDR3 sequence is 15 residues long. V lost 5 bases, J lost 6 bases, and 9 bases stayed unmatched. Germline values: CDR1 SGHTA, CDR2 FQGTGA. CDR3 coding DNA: TGTGCCAGCAGCATCTCCGGGGGGGCGGCCAATGAGCAGTTCTTC. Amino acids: CASSISGGAANEQFF.

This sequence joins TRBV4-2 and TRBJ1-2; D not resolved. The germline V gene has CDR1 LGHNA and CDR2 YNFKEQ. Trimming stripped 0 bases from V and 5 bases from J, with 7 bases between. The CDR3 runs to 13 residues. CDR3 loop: CASSQDPVYGYTF. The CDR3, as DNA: TGTGCCAGCAGCCAAGATCCCGTTTATGGCTACACCTTC.

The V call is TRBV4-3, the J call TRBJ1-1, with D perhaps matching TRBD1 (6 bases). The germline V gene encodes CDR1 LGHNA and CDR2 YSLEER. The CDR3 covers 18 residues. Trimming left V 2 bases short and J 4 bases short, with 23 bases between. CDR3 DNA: TGCGCCAGCAGCCAAATTCCGGGGGCGGGACGGGGGAGCACTGAAGCTTTCTTT. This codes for CASSQIPGAGRGSTEAFF.

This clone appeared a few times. CDR3 region: CASSDSGRPQFF. CDR3 bases: TGTGCCAGCAGCGATAGCGGGAGGCCCCAGTTCTTC. The V call is TRBV9, the J call TRBJ2-1, with 10 bases identical to TRBD2. The germline V gene encodes CDR1 SGDLS and CDR2 YYNGEE. CDR3 length: 12 residues. With 3 bases clipped from V and 13 bases from J, the junction kept 4 bases outside the gene matches.

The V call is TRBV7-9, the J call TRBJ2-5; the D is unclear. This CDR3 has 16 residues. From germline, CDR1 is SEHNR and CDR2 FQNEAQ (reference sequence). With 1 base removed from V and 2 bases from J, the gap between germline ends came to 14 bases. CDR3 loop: CASSLVVSSQQETQYF. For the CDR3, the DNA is TGTGCCAGCAGCTTAGTTGTATCCTCGCAGCAAGAGACCCAGTACTTC. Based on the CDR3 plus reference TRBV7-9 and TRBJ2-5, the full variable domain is DTGVSQNPRHKITKRGQNVTFRCDPISEHNRLYWYRQTLGQGPEFLTYFQNEAQLEKSRLLSDRFSAERPKGSFSTLEIQRTEQGDSAMYLCASSLVVSSQQETQYFGPGTRLLVL.

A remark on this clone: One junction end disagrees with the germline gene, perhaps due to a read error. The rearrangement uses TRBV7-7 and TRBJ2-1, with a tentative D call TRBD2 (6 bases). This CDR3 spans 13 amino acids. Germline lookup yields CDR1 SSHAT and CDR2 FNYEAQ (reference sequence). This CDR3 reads CASRLLAMDEQFF. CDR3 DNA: TGTGCTAGCAGGTTGCTAGCGATGGATGAGCAGTTCTTC.

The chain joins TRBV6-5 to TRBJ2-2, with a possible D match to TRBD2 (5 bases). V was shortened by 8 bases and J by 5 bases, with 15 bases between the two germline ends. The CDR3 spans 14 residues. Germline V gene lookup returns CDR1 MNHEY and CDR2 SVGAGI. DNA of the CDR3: TGTGCCAGCGGGCGTCTAGCAAGGACCGGGGAGCTGTTTTTT. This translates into CASGRLARTGELFF.

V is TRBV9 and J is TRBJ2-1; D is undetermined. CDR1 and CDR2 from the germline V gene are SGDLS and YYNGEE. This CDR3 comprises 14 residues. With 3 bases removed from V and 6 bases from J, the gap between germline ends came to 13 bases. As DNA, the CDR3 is TGTGCCAGCAGCGCGAGCCCCCCCGGCAATGAGCAGTTCTTC. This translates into CASSASPPGNEQFF.